The 20 T cell receptor beta chains below all came from one sample that was sequenced in a study of shared clonotypes between healthy human individuals. Profiled with immunoSEQ multiplex PCR; TCRdb holds only in-frame clones, not every one. In the table there are almost 700,000 clones, 90% to 95% of which are singletons. Naivety among CD8 cells was defined by CD45RO negativity and positive CCR7 selection, thereby excluding terminally differentiated effector memory CD45RA+ cells. The material sequenced was naive CD8+ T cells sorted from blood. These receptors all stem from a man younger than 40 in good health.

With respect to this clone: The same CDR3 can be traced to other DNA sequences in this sample. V is TRBV18 and J is TRBJ2-1; 13 bases match TRBD2. The CDR3 spans 16 residues. The junction had 0 bases not matched to a gene; V was cut back by 0 bases and J by 4 bases. CDR1 is KGHSH and CDR2 is LQKENI in the germline V gene. The CDR3 here is CASSPPGLAGYNEQFF. CDR3 DNA sequence: TGTGCCAGCTCACCACCGGGACTAGCGGGATACAATGAGCAGTTCTTC.

The chain couples TRBV28 to TRBJ2-7; 10 positions match TRBD2. The germline V gene encodes CDR1 MDHEN and CDR2 SYDVKM. The CDR3 consists of 15 residues. The trim removed 4 bases at V and 3 bases at J, leaving 6 bases unmatched. CDR3 sequence reads: CASSSGLANNYEQYF. The CDR3 nucleotides read TGTGCCAGCAGTTCGGGACTAGCGAACAACTACGAGCAGTACTTC.

The rearrangement links TRBV7-9 to TRBJ2-7; 12 bases align to TRBD2. The J segment lost 5 bases and the V segment lost 4 bases, leaving 6 bases of the junction unmatched. This CDR3 has 15 residues. Germline V CDR1 and CDR2: SEHNR, FQNEAQ (reference sequence). This CDR3 is CASSSPGLAGDEQYF. CDR3 nucleotides: TGTGCCAGCAGCTCGCCGGGACTAGCGGGTGACGAGCAGTACTTC.

The sample holds a few counts of this clone. J is TRBJ2-7 and V is TRBV10-2, with D possibly TRBD1 on 6 matching bases. Germline CDR1 WSHSY, CDR2 SAAADI. The CDR3 consists of 13 residues. V lost 8 bases and J lost 4, with 15 bases in between. In nucleotides, the CDR3 is TGCGCCAGCCTGAGGACAGACAAATACGAGCAGTACTTC. Its translation is CASLRTDKYEQYF.

V usage is TRBV9 and J usage is TRBJ1-5; the match to TRBD1 covers 7 bases. V was pared by 0 bases and J by 6 bases, with 3 bases of the junction left unmatched. This CDR3 has 14 amino acids. Germline V CDR1 and CDR2: SGDLS, YYNGEE. CDR3 amino acids: CASSVDGDSQPQHF. CDR3 nucleotides: TGTGCCAGCAGCGTAGATGGGGACAGTCAGCCCCAGCATTTT.

V is TRBV19 and J is TRBJ1-4; D is undetermined. V was pared by 5 bases and J by 8 bases, with 15 bases between. The germline CDR1 and CDR2 sequences are LNHDA and SQIVND (reference sequence). The length of the CDR3 is 14 residues. The DNA for the CDR3 is TGTGCCAGTAGTCCGGACTGGTCTTCGGAAAAACTGTTTTTT. Its translation: CASSPDWSSEKLFF.

The sample holds a few counts of this clone. The chain is built from TRBV7-6 and TRBJ1-5; 7 bases map to TRBD1. Germline CDR1 SGHVS, CDR2 FNYEAQ. The CDR3 loop spans 15 amino acids. V shed 4 bases and J 3 bases; nucleotides not matched to a gene: 6. CDR3 region: CASSSKQGYNQPQHF. Here the CDR3 DNA reads TGTGCCAGCAGCTCCAAACAGGGGTACAATCAGCCCCAGCATTTT.

The chain combines TRBV9 with TRBJ2-1; D not certain. V gave up 0 bases and J gave up 0 bases, with 7 bases separating them. Germline V gene lookup returns CDR1 SGDLS and CDR2 YYNGEE. This CDR3 spans 15 amino acids. The CDR3 sequence is CASSVDASSYNEQFF. DNA of the CDR3: TGTGCCAGCAGCGTAGACGCGAGCTCCTACAATGAGCAGTTCTTC.

CDR3 nucleotides: TGCGCCAGCAGCCCGGGACTAGCGGGAGTACGGTACAATGAGCAGTTCTTC. It specifies CASSPGLAGVRYNEQFF. The V gene is TRBV5-1, the J gene TRBJ2-1, with TRBD2 identical over 14 bases. The CDR3 runs 17 residues. V lost 4 bases to trimming and J lost 4 bases; unmatched junction nucleotides: 7. Germline values: CDR1 SGHRS, CDR2 YFSETQ.

V usage is TRBV6-4 and J usage is TRBJ1-1; D not certain. In germline, CDR1 is MRHNA, CDR2 SNTAGT. The CDR3 totals 14 residues. V was cut by 6 bases and J by 4 bases, with 15 bases left in between. The CDR3 here is CASSRDGTATEAFF. CDR3 DNA sequence: TGTGCCAGCAGCCGTGACGGCACGGCCACTGAAGCTTTCTTT.

The rearrangement joins TRBV9 to TRBJ2-1; 7 bases line up with TRBD2. The CDR3 covers 15 residues. V dropped 4 bases and J dropped 10; count of bases not matched to a gene: 14. Germline V gene data show CDR1 as SGDLS and CDR2 as YYNGEE. The CDR3 coding sequence is TGTGCCAGCAGCCCCCATAGGGACTACCAAATGGAGCAGTTCTTC. Translating it yields CASSPHRDYQMEQFF.

The V and J genes are TRBV5-1 and TRBJ1-1, with a weak D call TRBD1 (6 bases). The germline gives CDR1 SGHRS, CDR2 YFSETQ. The CDR3 loop spans 14 amino acids. The germline V and J ends were trimmed by 5 bases and 1 base, with 12 bases remaining between them. Here the CDR3 reads CASRQGHKNTEAFF. In DNA, the CDR3 is TGCGCCAGCAGACAGGGACACAAGAACACTGAAGCTTTCTTT.

The chain recombines TRBV10-2 with TRBJ1-5; D not resolved. The CDR3 contains 13 residues. CDR1 is WSHSY, CDR2 SAAADI, per germline. V lost 1 base and J 0 bases, leaving 1 base between the germline ends. The CDR3 sequence is CASSEYSNQPQHF. In DNA, the CDR3 is TGCGCCAGCAGTGAGTATAGCAATCAGCCCCAGCATTTT.

For the CDR3, the DNA is TGTGCCATCAGTGCCCGACTAGTGAACACTGAAGCTTTCTTT. The encoded protein is CAISARLVNTEAFF. This rearrangement joins TRBV10-3 to TRBJ1-1; the D is unclear. Trimming removed 4 bases from V and 0 bases from J, with 9 bases in between. CDR1 is ENHRY, CDR2 SYGVKD, per germline. The CDR3 length is 14 residues.

On this clone: A far larger clone lies a single base away; this is likely a read error. Other DNA sequences in this sample translate to the same CDR3. The CDR3 is CASSSGQGADTQYF. The CDR3 DNA is TGCGCCAGCAGCTCCGGACAGGGAGCAGATACGCAGTATTTT. This chain links TRBV5-1 with TRBJ2-3; TRBD1 agrees at 8 bases. CDR1 SGHRS and CDR2 YFSETQ come from the germline V gene. CDR3 length: 14 amino acids. The ends lost 3 bases at V and 4 bases at J; junction bases unmatched: 4.

The genes are TRBV27 and TRBJ2-1, with 7 bases matching TRBD2. The V segment lost 4 bases and the J segment 4 bases; nucleotides outside the gene matches: 7. The CDR3 runs 15 residues. The V gene's germline CDR1 is MNHEY and CDR2 SMNVEV (reference sequence). CDR3 in DNA: TGTGCCAGCAGTTCAGCTCCGGGACTATACAATGAGCAGTTCTTC. Amino acids: CASSSAPGLYNEQFF.

The chain uses TRBV6-5 and TRBJ2-5; no firm D call. The germline CDR1 and CDR2 sequences are MNHEY and SVGAGI. V was clipped by 5 bases and J by 5 bases, with 15 bases between them. The CDR3 length is 14 residues. In DNA form, the CDR3 reads TGTGCCAGCAGTCCTCCGGGCGAGCCGGAGACCCAGTACTTC. Translating it yields CASSPPGEPETQYF.

J is TRBJ1-3 and V is TRBV19; D ambiguous. Trimming pared 7 bases from V and 2 bases from J, leaving 6 bases between. The germline CDR1 and CDR2 sequences are LNHDA and SQIVND (reference sequence). There are 12 residues in the CDR3. The CDR3 DNA follows: TGTGCCAGTATCGGAACTGGAAACACCATATATTTT. Its translation is CASIGTGNTIYF.

The chain joins TRBV27 to TRBJ2-1; 13 nucleotides align to TRBD2. The germline CDR1 and CDR2 sequences are MNHEY and SMNVEV (reference sequence). With 4 bases clipped from V and 7 bases from J, the junction kept 19 bases outside the gene matches. This CDR3 has 20 residues. CDR3 in amino acids: CASSSLTSSTRLAGGNEQFF. The CDR3 nucleotides read TGTGCCAGCAGTTCCCTGACTAGCTCGACAAGACTAGCGGGAGGAAATGAGCAGTTCTTC.

J is TRBJ2-2 and V is TRBV4-3, with TRBD2 matching 8 bases. Germline CDR1 reads LGHNA; CDR2 reads YSLEER. With V trimmed by 4 bases and J by 1 base, 5 bases remained unmatched. The CDR3 length is 16 residues. The CDR3 region is CASSPLAGGNTGELFF. Here the CDR3 DNA reads TGCGCCAGCAGCCCCCTTGCGGGGGGGAACACCGGGGAGCTGTTTTTT.